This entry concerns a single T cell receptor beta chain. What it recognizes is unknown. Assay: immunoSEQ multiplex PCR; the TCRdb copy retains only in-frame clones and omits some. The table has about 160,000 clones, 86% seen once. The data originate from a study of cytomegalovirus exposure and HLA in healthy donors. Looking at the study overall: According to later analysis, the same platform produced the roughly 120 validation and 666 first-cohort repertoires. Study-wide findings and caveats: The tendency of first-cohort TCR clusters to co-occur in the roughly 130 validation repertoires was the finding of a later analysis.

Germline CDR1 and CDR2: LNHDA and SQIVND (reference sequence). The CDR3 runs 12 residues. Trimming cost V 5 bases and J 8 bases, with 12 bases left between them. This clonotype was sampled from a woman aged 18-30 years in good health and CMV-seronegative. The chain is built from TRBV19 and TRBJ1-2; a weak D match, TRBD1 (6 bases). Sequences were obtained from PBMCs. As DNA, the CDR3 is TGTGCCAGTAGTTTGGGGGCAGGAGGCTACACCTTC. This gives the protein CASSLGAGGYTF.